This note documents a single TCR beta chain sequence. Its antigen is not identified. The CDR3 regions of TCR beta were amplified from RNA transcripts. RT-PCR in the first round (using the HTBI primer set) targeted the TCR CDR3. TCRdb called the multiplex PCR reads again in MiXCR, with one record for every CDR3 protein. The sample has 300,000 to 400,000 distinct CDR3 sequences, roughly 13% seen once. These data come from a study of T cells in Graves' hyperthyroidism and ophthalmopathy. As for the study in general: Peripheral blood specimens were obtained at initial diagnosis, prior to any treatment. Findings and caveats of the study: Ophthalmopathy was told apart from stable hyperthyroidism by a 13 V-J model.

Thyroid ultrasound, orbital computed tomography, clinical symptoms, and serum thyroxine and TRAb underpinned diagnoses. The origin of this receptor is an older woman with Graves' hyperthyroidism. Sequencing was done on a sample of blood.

CDR3 protein: CATRQVLNYEQYF. CDR3 DNA: TGTGCCACCAGACAGGTCCTGAACTACGAGCAGTACTTC. The chain is built from TRBV24-1 and TRBJ2-7; D might be TRBD1 (5 bases). V gave up 7 bases and J gave up 3 bases, with 12 bases separating them. CDR3 size: 13 residues. Per the germline V gene, CDR1 is KGHDR and CDR2 is SFDVKD.